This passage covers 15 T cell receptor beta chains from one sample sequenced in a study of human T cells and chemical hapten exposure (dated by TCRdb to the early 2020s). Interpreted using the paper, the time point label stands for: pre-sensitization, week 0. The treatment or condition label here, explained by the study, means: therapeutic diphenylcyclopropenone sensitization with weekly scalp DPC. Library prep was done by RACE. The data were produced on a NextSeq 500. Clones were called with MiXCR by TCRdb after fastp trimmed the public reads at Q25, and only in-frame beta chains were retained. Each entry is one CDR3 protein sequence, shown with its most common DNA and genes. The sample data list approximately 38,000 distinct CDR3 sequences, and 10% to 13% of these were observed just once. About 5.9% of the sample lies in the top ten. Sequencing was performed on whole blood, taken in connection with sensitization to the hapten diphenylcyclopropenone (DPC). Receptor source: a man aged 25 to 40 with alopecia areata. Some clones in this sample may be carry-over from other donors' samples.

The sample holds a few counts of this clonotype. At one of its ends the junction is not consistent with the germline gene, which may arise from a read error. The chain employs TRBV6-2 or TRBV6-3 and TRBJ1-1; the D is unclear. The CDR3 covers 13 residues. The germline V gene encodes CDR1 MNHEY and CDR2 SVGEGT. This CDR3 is CASSDSGLPEAFF. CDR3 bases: TGTGCCAGCAGTGACTCAGGACTGCCTGAAGCTTTCTTT.

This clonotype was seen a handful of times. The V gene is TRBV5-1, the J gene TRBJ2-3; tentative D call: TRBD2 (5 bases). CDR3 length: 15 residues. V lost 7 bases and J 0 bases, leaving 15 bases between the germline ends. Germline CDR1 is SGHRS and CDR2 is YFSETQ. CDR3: CASHKGGHSTDTQYF. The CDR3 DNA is TGCGCCAGCCATAAAGGCGGGCATAGCACAGATACGCAGTATTTT.

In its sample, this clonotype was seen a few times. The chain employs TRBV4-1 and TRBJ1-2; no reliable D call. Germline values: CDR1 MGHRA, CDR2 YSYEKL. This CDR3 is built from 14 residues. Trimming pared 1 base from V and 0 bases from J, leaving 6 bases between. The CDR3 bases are TGCGCCAGCAGCCAAGGACTTCCTAACTATGGCTACACCTTC. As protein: CASSQGLPNYGYTF.

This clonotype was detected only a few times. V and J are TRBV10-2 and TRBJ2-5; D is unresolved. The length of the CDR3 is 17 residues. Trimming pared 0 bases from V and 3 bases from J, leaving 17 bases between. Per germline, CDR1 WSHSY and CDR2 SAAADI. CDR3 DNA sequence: TGCGCCAGCAGTGAGTCGGGGAAGAGACGGTTAGAAGAGACCCAGTACTTC. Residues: CASSESGKRRLEETQYF.

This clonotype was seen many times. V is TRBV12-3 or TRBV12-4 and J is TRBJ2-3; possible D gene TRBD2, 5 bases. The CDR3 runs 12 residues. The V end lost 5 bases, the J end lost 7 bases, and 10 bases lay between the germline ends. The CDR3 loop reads CASSTGSYTQYF. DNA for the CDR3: TGTGCCAGCAGTACGGGGTCCTATACGCAGTATTTT.

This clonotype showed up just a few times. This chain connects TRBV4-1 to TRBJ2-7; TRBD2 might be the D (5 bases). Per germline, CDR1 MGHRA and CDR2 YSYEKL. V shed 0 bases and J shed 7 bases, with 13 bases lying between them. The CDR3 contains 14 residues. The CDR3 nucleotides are TGCGCCAGCAGCCAAGAAATGGGCTCGGGGGAGCAGTACTTC. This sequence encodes CASSQEMGSGEQYF.

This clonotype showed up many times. CDR3 sequence: CASSSKTSGRGDTQYF. The CDR3 DNA reads as TGTGCCAGCAGCTCTAAGACTAGCGGAAGGGGTGATACGCAGTATTTT. This rearrangement joins TRBV5-4 to TRBJ2-3; 9 nucleotides match TRBD2. The CDR3 has 16 amino acids. Unmatched junction bases numbered 11, after V lost 3 bases and J lost 6 bases. Germline CDR1 reads SGHNT; CDR2 reads YYREEE (reference sequence).

This CDR3 is CASRSPSVSSYNEQFF. CDR3 in DNA: TGTGCCAGCAGATCCCCCAGCGTAAGCTCCTACAATGAGCAGTTCTTC. The J gene is TRBJ2-1, the V gene TRBV11-2, with D hard to call. The V end was cut by 6 bases, the J end by 0 bases, with 15 bases between. The germline V gene encodes CDR1 SGHAT and CDR2 FQNNGV. This CDR3 has 16 amino acids.

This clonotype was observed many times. The CDR3: CASSLDMNQPQHF. The CDR3 DNA reads TGTGCCAGCAGCTTAGATATGAACCAGCCCCAGCATTTT. The rearrangement links TRBV7-8 to TRBJ1-5; no clear D. The V end was cut by 1 base, the J end by 7 bases, with 8 bases between. Germline CDR1 reads SGHVS; CDR2 reads FQNEAQ. This CDR3 contains 13 residues.

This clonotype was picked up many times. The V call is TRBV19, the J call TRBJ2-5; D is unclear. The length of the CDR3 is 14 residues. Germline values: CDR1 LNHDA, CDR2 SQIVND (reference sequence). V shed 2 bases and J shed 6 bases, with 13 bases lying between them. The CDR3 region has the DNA TGTGCCAGTAGTATATCCTTGGACCTACAGACCCAGTACTTC. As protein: CASSISLDLQTQYF.

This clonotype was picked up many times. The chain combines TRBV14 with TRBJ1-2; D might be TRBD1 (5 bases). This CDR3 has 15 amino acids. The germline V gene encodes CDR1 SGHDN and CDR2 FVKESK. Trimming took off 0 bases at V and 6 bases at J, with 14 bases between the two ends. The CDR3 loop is CASSQDRRGQDGYTF. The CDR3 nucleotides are TGTGCCAGCAGCCAAGATCGGAGGGGCCAGGATGGCTACACCTTC.

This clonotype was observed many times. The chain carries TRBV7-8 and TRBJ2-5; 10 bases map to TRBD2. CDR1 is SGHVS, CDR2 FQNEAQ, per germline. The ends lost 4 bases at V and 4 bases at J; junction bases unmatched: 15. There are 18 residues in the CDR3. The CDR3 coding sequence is TGTGCCAGCAGCTCCCGCGCACTAGCGGGAACGGGAGGAGAGACCCAGTACTTC. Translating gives CASSSRALAGTGGETQYF.

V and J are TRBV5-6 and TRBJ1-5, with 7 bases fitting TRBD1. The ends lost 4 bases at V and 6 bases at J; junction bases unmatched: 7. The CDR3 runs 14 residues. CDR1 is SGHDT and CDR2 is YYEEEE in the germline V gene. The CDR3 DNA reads TGTGCCAGCAGCCCAGGGGGGGTCGCTCAGCCCCAGCATTTT. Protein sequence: CASSPGGVAQPQHF.

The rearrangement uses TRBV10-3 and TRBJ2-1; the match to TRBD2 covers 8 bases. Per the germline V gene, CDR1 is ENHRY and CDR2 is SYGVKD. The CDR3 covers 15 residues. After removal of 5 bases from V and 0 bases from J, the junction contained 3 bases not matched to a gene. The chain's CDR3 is CAISTLAGSYNEQFF. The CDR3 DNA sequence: TGTGCCATCAGTACTCTAGCGGGCTCCTACAATGAGCAGTTCTTC.

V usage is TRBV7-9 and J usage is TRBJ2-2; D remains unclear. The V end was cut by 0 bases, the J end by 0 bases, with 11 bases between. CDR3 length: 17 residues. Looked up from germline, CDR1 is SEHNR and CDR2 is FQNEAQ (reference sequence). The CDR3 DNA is TGTGCCAGCAGCTTAGCTAGAGGCTACACGAACACCGGGGAGCTGTTTTTT. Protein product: CASSLARGYTNTGELFF.